This TCR beta chain was sequenced during a study of metastatic and nonmetastatic thyroid tumors. This clone was detected many times. Its cognate antigen is unknown. The authors' processing: A classifier for distant metastasis in papillary thyroid cancer was constructed using CDR3 differences observed across clinicopathological groups. TCRdb reprocessed the PCR reads using MiXCR. It is TCRdb's table, rather than the study itself, that gives the V and J calls and clone size. This sample carries about 53,000 clones, 20% to 25% of them seen once, and the ten largest clones take under 4.5%. All patients reached thyroid surgery having received no treatment beforehand. With 0 bases removed from V and 5 bases from J, the gap between germline ends came to 25 bases. The CDR3 sequence is 19 residues long. Germline values: CDR1 SGHAT, CDR2 FQNNGV. Whole-study results and caveats: For both blood and tumor, malignant thyroid tumors reportedly showed significantly higher TCR beta diversity than benign nodules did.

Sequencing was performed on blood. The gene calls are TRBV11-2 and TRBJ2-5; weak D call: TRBD2 (5 bases). The clonotype was recovered from a female donor with papillary thyroid cancer or a benign thyroid nodule (not recorded which). Some clones in this sample may be carry-over from other donors' samples. DNA of the CDR3: TGTGCCAGCAGCTTAGATTATGCCAAAGCGGATAAGACGTTTGAGACCCAGTACTTC. It encodes CASSLDYAKADKTFETQYF.